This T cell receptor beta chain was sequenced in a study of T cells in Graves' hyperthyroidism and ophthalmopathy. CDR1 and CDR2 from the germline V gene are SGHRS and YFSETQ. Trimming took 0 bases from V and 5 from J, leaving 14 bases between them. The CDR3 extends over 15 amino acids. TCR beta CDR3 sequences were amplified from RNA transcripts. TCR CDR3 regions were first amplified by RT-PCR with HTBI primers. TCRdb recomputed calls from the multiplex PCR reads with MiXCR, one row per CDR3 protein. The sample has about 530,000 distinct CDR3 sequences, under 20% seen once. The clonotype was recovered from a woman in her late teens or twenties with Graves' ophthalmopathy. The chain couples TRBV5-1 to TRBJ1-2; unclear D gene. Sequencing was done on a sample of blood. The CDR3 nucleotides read TGCGCCAGCAGCTTGGATTATAACCCCACATATGGCTACACCTTC. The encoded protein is CASSLDYNPTYGYTF.